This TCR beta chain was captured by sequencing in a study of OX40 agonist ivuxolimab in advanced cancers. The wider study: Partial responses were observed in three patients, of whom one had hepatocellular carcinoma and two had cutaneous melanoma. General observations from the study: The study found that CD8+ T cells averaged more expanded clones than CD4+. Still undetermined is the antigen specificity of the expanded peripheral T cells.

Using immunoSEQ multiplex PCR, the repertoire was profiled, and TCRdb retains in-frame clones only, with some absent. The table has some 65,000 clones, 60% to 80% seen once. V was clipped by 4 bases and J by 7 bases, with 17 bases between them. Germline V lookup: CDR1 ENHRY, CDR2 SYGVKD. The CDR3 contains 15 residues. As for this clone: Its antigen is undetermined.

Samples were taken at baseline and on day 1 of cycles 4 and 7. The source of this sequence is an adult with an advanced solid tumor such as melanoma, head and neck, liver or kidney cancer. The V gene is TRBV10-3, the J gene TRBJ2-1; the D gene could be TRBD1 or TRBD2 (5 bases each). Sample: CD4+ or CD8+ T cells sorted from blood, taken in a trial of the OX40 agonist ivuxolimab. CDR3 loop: CAISASKADINEQFF. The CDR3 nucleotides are TGTGCCATCAGTGCATCAAAAGCGGACATTAATGAGCAGTTCTTC.